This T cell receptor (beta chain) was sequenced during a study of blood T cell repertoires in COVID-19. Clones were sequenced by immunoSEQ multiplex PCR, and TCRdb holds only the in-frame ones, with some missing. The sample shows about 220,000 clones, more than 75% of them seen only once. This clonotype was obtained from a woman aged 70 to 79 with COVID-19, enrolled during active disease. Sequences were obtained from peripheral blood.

The CDR3 DNA follows: TGTGCCATCGCCACCAGCGGGGAGGGAAACATTCAGTACTTC. It encodes CAIATSGEGNIQYF. The V and J genes are TRBV10-3 and TRBJ2-4; 7 nucleotides line up with TRBD2. Germline CDR1 reads ENHRY; CDR2 reads SYGVKD. V lost 8 bases, J lost 6 bases, and 10 bases stayed unmatched. The CDR3 runs to 14 residues.